This passage covers 10 T cell receptor beta chains from one sample sequenced in a study of cytomegalovirus exposure and HLA in healthy donors. PCR was performed using 60 Vbeta and 13 Jbeta primers. Libraries were prepared by immunoSEQ multiplex PCR; TCRdb keeps only in-frame clonotypes and omits some of them. The sample records about 190,000 clones, 70% to 75% being singletons. Sequencing used PBMCs. Source of these receptors: a man aged 30 to 45 in good health and CMV-seropositive.

This clone has only one observation. The chain uses TRBV10-3 and TRBJ2-7; 7 positions agree with TRBD1. CDR3 size: 13 residues. Germline assignment: CDR1 ENHRY and CDR2 SYGVKD. The ends lost 8 bases at V and 2 bases at J; junction bases unmatched: 6. CDR3 sequence reads: CAIWDSSTYEQYF. In DNA form, the CDR3 reads TGTGCCATCTGGGACAGCTCGACCTACGAGCAGTACTTC.

The genes are TRBV30 and TRBJ2-3, with no clear D. V was shortened by 7 bases and J by 3 bases, with 8 bases between the two germline ends. Germline CDR1 is GTSNPN and CDR2 is SVGIG (reference sequence). The CDR3 spans 11 residues. The DNA of the CDR3 is TGTGCCTTCGCCGGGACAGATACGCAGTATTTT. Protein product: CAFAGTDTQYF.

The table lists this clone with a few counts. V is TRBV2 and J is TRBJ2-6; a weak D match, TRBD2 (6 bases). V was trimmed by 2 bases and J by 4 bases, leaving 15 bases between them. CDR3 length: 17 residues. Germline V lookup: CDR1 SNHLY, CDR2 FYNNEI. Written as DNA, the CDR3 is TGTGCCAGCAGTGAAAGGGGCTTCGGGGGAGGGGCCAACGTCCTGACTTTC. Protein sequence: CASSERGFGGGANVLTF.

The chain uses TRBV29-1 and TRBJ2-5; D uncertain. Looked up from germline, CDR1 is SQVTM and CDR2 is ANQGSEA. V shed 0 bases and J shed 4 bases, with 12 bases lying between them. The CDR3 has 14 amino acids. The CDR3 DNA reads as TGCAGCGTTGAAGATCTTGGGCTGGGAGAGACCCAGTACTTC. Its translation is CSVEDLGLGETQYF.

The chain is built from TRBV19 and TRBJ2-7, with D possibly TRBD1 on 6 matching bases. Germline V CDR1 and CDR2: LNHDA, SQIVND (reference sequence). The ends were cut back, 6 bases at V and 0 bases at J, with 12 bases in the middle. The CDR3 is 14 residues long. Here the CDR3 DNA reads TGTGCCAGTAGCAGGGACACCACCTCCTACGAGCAGTACTTC. It is translated as CASSRDTTSYEQYF.

The rearrangement links TRBV9 to TRBJ2-7, with unresolved D. The CDR3 spans 12 residues. V was trimmed by 3 bases and J by 6 bases, leaving 10 bases between them. CDR1 is SGDLS, CDR2 YYNGEE, per germline. In DNA form, the CDR3 reads TGTGCCAGCAGCGCGTCCCTCGGCGAGCAGTACTTC. It encodes CASSASLGEQYF.

This clone was detected only a few times. The gene calls are TRBV6-5 and TRBJ2-1; 7 bases align to TRBD2. Germline V gives CDR1 MNHEY, CDR2 SVGAGI. The CDR3 sequence is 15 residues long. The ends lost 5 bases at V and 1 base at J; junction bases unmatched: 5. CDR3 bases: TGTGCCAGCAGTCGAAGCGGGGTGTCCTACAATGAGCAGTTCTTC. This gives the protein CASSRSGVSYNEQFF.

V gene TRBV4-3 combines with J gene TRBJ2-5; TRBD2 matches at 8 bases. Germline V gives CDR1 LGHNA, CDR2 YSLEER. V was clipped by 1 base and J by 5 bases; unmatched bases: 6. This CDR3 region has 15 residues. This chain's CDR3 is CASSQGLAGMETQYF. CDR3 bases: TGCGCCAGCAGCCAAGGGTTAGCGGGGATGGAGACCCAGTACTTC.

This clone appeared once. This chain connects TRBV6-4 to TRBJ1-1, with D unresolved. The CDR3 sequence is 15 residues long. Germline V CDR1 and CDR2: MRHNA, SNTAGT. V was trimmed by 0 bases and J by 0 bases, leaving 8 bases between them. The CDR3 loop is CASSDSGRMNTEAFF. DNA of the CDR3: TGTGCCAGCAGTGACTCGGGCAGGATGAACACTGAAGCTTTCTTT.

Of note for this clone: An end of the junction does not agree with germline; a read error may underlie this. The J gene is TRBJ2-7, the V gene TRBV7-7, with a weak D call TRBD2 (5 bases). Germline V gene sequence: CDR1 SSHAT, CDR2 FNYEAQ (reference sequence). This CDR3 comprises 13 residues. The CDR3 DNA reads as TGTGCTAGCAGCTTAGAGGACGGGGACGAGCAGTACTTC. This encodes CASSLEDGDEQYF.